The T cell receptor beta chain described here comes from a study of blood T cell repertoires in COVID-19. Study summary: Nucleic acid was either cDNA or gDNA, and it came from T cells, B-cell-depleted T cells, or PBMCs.

Clones were sequenced by immunoSEQ multiplex PCR, and TCRdb holds only the in-frame ones, with some missing. The table lists around 130,000 clones, 82% of them singletons. CDR3 length: 13 amino acids. Germline CDR1 and CDR2: SGHVS and FNYEAQ. V shed 3 bases and J shed 4 bases, with 6 bases lying between them. The chain recombines TRBV7-6 with TRBJ1-4; D possibly corresponds to TRBD1 (5 bases). This receptor was identified in a human donor in a cohort sampled during active COVID-19. The sequencing sample was made of peripheral blood. This CDR3 is CASSLDNNEKLFF. The CDR3 region has the DNA TGTGCCAGCAGCTTGGACAATAATGAAAAACTGTTTTTT.